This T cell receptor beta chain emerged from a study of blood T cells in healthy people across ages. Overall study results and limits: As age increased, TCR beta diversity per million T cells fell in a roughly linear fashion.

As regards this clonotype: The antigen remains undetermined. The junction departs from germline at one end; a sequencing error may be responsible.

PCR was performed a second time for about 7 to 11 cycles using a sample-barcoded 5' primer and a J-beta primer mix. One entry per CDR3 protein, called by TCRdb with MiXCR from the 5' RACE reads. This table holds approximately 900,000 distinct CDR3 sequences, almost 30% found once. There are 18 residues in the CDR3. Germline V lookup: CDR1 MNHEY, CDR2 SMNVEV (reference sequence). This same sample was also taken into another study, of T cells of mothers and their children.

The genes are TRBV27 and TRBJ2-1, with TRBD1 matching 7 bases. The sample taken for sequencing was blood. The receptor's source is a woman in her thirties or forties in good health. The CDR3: CAGSSWITGAIKYNEQFF. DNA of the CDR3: TGTGCCGGCAGTTCATGGATAACAGGGGCGATTAAGTACAATGAGCAGTTCTTC.